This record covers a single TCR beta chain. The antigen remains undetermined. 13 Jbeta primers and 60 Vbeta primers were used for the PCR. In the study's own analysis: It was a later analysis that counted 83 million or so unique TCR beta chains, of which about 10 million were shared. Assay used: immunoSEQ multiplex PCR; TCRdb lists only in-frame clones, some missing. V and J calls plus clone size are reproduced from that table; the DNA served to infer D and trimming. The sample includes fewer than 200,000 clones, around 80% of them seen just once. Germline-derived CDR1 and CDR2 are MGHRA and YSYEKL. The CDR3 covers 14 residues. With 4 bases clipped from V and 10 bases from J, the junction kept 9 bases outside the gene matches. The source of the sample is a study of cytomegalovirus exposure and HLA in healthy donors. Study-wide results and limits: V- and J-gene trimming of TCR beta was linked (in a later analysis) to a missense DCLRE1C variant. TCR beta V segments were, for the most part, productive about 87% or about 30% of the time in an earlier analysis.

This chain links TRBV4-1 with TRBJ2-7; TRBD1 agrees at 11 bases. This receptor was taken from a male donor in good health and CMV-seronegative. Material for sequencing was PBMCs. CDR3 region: CASSLGQGESAQYF. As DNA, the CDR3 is TGCGCCAGCAGCCTGGGACAGGGGGAAAGCGCACAGTACTTC.